This T cell receptor (beta chain) derives from a study of sequential checkpoint blockade in melanoma (dated by TCRdb to about 2019). Some background on the complete study: Using 1:1 randomization, the trial assigned patients either to first-line nivolumab followed by ipilimumab (arm A) or to ipilimumab followed by nivolumab (arm B). Both trial sequences were followed by maintenance nivolumab. Overall study outcomes, separate from this receptor: Larger, independent patient cohorts are needed to validate the response-prediction model that combines TCR metrics and mutation burden.

TCRbeta CDR3 regions were immunosequenced from genomic DNA with the immunoSEQ Assay. Prior to high-throughput sequencing, genomic DNA was amplified by bias-controlled multiplex PCR. The original pipeline was this. To quantify the absolute abundance of each unique TCRbeta CDR3 region, the sequences were collapsed and filtered. Clonality, defined as 1 minus Pielou's evenness, was calculated using only productive rearrangements. A previously published method was used to identify clones with significantly greater frequencies in on-treatment samples than in baseline samples. TCRdb's version of the immuneACCESS table is confined to in-frame rearrangements and falls short of the full clone set. An unresolved V gene accounts for under half of the shortfall where checked; the remainder is of unknown origin. For V, J and clone size, that table is used; D and trimming come from the DNA. The table for this sample lists more than 4,500 clones; 87% of them were counted only once. The ten largest make up 9% of the sample.

This clone showed up just a few times. Its recognized antigen is unknown. No base quality values were provided; no much bigger clone lies one nucleotide off. This specimen's treatment or condition label, per the study, means: randomized to nivolumab then ipilimumab (arm A) or the reverse (arm B). No trial patient had received prior DNA-damaging chemotherapy. On a FACS Aria II flow cytometer, live CD3+CD8+ cells that were negative for CD19 and CD56 were sorted from thawed PBMCs. Samples came from patients with melanoma in CheckMate 064, a randomized, open-label phase II trial of sequential checkpoint blockade. Peripheral blood mononuclear cells were obtained through leukapheresis, purified using Ficoll-Paque, and frozen in human serum containing approximately 9.1% DMSO. Purity of sorted blood CD3+CD8+ cells was verified at >98% immediately after sorting, followed by DNA extraction. This material consisted of CD8+ T cells sorted from blood (inferred from file names), taken from a patient given nivolumab and ipilimumab in sequence. This receptor was taken from a human donor with melanoma.

CDR3 region: CASSASAFYEQYF. In nucleotide form, the sequence is TGTGCCAGCTCAGCGAGCGCGTTCTACGAGCAGTACTTC. The V gene is TRBV19 and the J gene is TRBJ2-7, with no confident D gene call. Trimming takes 9 bases from V and 3 bases from J, and the germline ends sit 15 bases apart. According to the germline V gene (reference sequence), CDR1 reads LNHDA and CDR2 reads SQIVND. Spanning cysteine to phenylalanine, the CDR3 consists of 13 amino acids. CDR3 DNA is the only sequence kept; it has 39 bases, read in frame from the first base.